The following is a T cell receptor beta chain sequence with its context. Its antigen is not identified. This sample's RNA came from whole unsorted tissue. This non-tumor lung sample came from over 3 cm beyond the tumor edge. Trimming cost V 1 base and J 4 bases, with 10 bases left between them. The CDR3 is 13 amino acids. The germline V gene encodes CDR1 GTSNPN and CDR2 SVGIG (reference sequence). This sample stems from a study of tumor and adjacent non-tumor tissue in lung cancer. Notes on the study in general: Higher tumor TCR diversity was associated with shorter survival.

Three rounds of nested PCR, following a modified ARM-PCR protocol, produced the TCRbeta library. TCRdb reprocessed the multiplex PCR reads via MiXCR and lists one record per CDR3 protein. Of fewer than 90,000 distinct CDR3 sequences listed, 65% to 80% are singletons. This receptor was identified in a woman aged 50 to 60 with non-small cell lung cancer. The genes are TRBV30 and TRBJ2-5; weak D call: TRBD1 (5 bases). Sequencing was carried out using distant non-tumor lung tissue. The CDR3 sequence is CAWSGYQGETQYF. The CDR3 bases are TGTGCCTGGAGTGGATATCAGGGAGAGACCCAGTACTTC.